The 3 T cell receptor beta chains below come from one sample, sequenced in a study of cytomegalovirus exposure and HLA in healthy donors (dated by TCRdb to 2017 to 2019). Libraries were constructed by the immunoSEQ multiplex PCR assay. The multiplex PCR relied on a mix of 60 forward primers for TCR Vbeta segments and 13 reverse primers for TCR Jbeta segments. TCRdb obtained this table from immuneACCESS and retained in-frame rearrangements with V and J assigned. These tables miss some clones; where compared with another copy, unresolved V genes account for less than half of the shortfall, and the remainder is unexplained. The sample data list some 190,000 clones, and under 9.5% of these were observed just once. 1% to 1.5% of the sample rests with the top ten. The sequencing input was PBMCs. The source is a woman in her 30s in good health and CMV-seropositive.

A few counts support this clone. The chain couples TRBV6-6 to TRBJ2-2, with D maybe TRBD2 (5 bases). Looked up from germline, CDR1 is MNHNY and CDR2 is SVGAGI (reference sequence). The CDR3 has 15 residues. Trimming left V 6 bases short and J 6 bases short, with 17 bases between. DNA for the CDR3: TGTGCCAGCAGCCAGAAAATAGCGAGACCCGGGGAGCTGTTTTTT. This codes for CASSQKIARPGELFF.

V and J are TRBV7-6 and TRBJ1-2, with 8 bases identical to TRBD1. The V and J ends lost 5 bases and 8 bases, in that order; junction bases with no gene match: 16. The CDR3 is made up of 16 amino acids. Looked up from germline, CDR1 is SGHVS and CDR2 is FNYEAQ. CDR3: CASSTWAGGRDGGYTF. Written as DNA, the CDR3 is TGTGCCAGCAGCACGTGGGCAGGGGGCCGCGACGGCGGCTACACCTTC.

As for this clone: Additional DNA sequences in this sample encode the identical CDR3. The rearrangement links TRBV5-1 to TRBJ2-3; 14 bases line up with TRBD2. Germline V gene data show CDR1 as SGHRS and CDR2 as YFSETQ. There are 16 residues in the CDR3. V lost 3 bases, J lost 5 bases, and 5 bases stayed unmatched. The CDR3 DNA sequence: TGCGCCAGCAGCTCGGGACTAGCGGGAGTCGGAGATACGCAGTATTTT. Amino acid sequence: CASSSGLAGVGDTQYF.